What follows describes a single T cell receptor beta chain. This sample is drawn from a study of blood T cell repertoires in COVID-19. Study-wide background: Samples representing acute and convalescent COVID-19 were sourced from the United States, Italy and Spain.

This CDR3 is 11 amino acids long. The ends were cut back, 6 bases at V and 4 bases at J, with 6 bases in the middle. CDR1 is MDHEN, CDR2 SYDVKM, per germline. Adults between roughly 18 and 100 years of age took part from under 30 US areas. Categorization into cohorts depended on clinical history that participants reported. Produced via immunoSEQ multiplex PCR; TCRdb's table is partial and in-frame only. Among some 200,000 clones listed, approximately 90% were seen once. This clonotype originated in a woman aged 18-29 years who had recovered from COVID-19. Sequencing was done on a sample of PBMCs or T cells enriched from blood (not recorded which). The chain carries TRBV28 and TRBJ1-2; D uncertain. CDR3 DNA sequence: TGTGCCAGCAGCTCTCTCTATGGCTACACCTTC. Protein: CASSSLYGYTF.